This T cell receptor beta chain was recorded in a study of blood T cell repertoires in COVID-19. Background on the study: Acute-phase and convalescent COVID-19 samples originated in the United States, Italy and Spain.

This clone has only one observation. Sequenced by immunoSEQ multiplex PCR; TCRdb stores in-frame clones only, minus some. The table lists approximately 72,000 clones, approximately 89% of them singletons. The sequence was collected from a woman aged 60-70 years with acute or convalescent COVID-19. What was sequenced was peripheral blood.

DNA of the CDR3: TGTGCCAGCAGCTTAGACGGGGGGCTCGCTGAGCAGTTCTTC. Translated: CASSLDGGLAEQFF. The chain carries TRBV11-2 and TRBJ2-1, with D perhaps matching TRBD2 (7 bases). CDR1 is SGHAT and CDR2 is FQNNGV in the germline V gene. Trimming removed 0 bases at V and 9 bases at J, with 12 bases between. CDR3 length equals 14 residues.